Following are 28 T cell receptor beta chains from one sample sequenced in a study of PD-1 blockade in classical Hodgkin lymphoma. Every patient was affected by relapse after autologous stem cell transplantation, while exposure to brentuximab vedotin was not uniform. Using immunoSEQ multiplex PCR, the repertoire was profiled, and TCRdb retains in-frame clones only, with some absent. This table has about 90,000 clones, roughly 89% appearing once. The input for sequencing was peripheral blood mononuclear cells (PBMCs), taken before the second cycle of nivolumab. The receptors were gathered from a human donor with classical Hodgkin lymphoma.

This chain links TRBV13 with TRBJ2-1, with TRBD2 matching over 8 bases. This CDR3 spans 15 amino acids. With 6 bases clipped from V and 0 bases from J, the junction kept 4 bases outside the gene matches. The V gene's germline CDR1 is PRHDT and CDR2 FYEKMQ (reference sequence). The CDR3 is CASSPLAASYNEQFF. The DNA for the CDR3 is TGTGCCAGCAGTCCACTAGCGGCCTCCTACAATGAGCAGTTCTTC.

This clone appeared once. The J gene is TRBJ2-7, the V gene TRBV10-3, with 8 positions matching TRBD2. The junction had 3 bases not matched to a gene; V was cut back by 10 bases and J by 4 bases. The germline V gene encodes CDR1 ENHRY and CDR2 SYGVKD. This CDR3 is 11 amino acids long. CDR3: CASRGGYEQYF. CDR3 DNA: TGTGCCAGCCGGGGGGGATACGAGCAGTACTTC.

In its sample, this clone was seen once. CDR3 nucleotide sequence: TGTGCCAGCAGCCCCGGGACAGGGGGCACTGAAGCTTTCTTT. It specifies CASSPGTGGTEAFF. The J gene is TRBJ1-1, the V gene TRBV5-6, with TRBD1 matching 11 bases. Per germline, CDR1 SGHDT and CDR2 YYEEEE. This CDR3 has 14 amino acids. V lost 4 bases and J lost 4; bases outside the gene matches: 3.

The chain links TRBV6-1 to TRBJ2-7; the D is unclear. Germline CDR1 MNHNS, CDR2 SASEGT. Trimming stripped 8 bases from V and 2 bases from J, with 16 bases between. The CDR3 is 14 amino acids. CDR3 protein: CASRDGPAAYEQYF. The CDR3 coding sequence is TGTGCCAGCCGAGACGGACCCGCTGCCTACGAGCAGTACTTC.

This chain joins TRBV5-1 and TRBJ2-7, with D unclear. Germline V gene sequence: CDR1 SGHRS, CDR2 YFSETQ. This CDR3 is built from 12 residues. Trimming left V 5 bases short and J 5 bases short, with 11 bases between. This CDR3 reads CASRAYNNEQYF. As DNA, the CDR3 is TGCGCCAGCAGGGCGTATAACAACGAGCAGTACTTC.

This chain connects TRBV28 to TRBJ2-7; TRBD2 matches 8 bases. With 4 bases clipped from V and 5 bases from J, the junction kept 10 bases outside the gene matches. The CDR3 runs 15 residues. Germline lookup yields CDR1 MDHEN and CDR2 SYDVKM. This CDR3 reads CASSSSGSGVHEQYF. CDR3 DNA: TGTGCCAGCAGTTCCTCGGGTAGCGGGGTGCACGAGCAGTACTTC.

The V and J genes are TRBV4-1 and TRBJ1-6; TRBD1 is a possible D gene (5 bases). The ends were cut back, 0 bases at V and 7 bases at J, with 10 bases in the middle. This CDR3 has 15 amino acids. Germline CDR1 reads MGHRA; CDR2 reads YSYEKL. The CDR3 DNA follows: TGCGCCAGCAGCCAAGATCCTGGGACCAATTCACCCCTCCACTTT. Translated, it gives CASSQDPGTNSPLHF.

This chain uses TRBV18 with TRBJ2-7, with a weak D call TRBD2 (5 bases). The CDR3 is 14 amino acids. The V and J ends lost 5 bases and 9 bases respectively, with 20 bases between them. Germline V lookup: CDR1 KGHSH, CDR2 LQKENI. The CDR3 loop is CASSSPSGSAGQYF. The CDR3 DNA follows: TGTGCCAGCTCATCCCCTTCGGGATCCGCCGGGCAGTACTTC.

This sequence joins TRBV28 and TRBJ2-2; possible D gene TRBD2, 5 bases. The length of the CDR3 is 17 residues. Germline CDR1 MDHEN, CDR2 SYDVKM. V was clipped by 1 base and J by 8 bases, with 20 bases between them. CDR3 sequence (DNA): TGTGCCAGCAGTTTATCTTCTAGCTGGAGGTCCACGGGGGAGCTGTTTTTT. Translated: CASSLSSSWRSTGELFF.

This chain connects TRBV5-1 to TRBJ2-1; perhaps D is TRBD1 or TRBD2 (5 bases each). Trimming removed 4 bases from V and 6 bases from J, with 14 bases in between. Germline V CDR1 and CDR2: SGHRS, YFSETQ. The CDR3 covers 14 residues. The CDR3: CASSARERGNEQFF. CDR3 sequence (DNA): TGCGCCAGCAGCGCGAGGGAGAGGGGCAATGAGCAGTTCTTC.

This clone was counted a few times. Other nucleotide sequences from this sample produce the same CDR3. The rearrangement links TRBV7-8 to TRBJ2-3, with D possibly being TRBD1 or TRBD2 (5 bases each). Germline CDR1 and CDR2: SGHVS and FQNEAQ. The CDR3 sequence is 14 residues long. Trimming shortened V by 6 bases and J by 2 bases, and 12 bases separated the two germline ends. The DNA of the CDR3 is TGTGCCAGCAGGTTTGGGGGTGACACAGATACGCAGTATTTT. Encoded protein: CASRFGGDTDTQYF.

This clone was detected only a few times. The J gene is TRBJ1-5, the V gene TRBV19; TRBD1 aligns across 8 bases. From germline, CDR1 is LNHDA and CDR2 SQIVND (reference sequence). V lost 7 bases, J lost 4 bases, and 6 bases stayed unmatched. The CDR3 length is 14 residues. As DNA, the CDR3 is TGTGCCAGTAATCCGGGACAGGTAAATCAGCCCCAGCATTTT. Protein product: CASNPGQVNQPQHF.

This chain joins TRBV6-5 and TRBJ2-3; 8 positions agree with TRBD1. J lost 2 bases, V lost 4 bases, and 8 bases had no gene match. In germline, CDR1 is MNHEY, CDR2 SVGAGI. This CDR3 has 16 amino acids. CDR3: CASSSLTGVPTDTQYF. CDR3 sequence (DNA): TGTGCCAGCAGTTCACTGACAGGGGTACCCACAGATACGCAGTATTTT.

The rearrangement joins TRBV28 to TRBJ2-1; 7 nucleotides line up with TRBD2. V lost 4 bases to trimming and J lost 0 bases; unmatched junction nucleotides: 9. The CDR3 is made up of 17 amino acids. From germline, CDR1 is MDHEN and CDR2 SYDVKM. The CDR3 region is CASSSRVAGPSYNEQFF. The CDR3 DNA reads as TGTGCCAGCAGTTCTAGGGTAGCGGGTCCCTCCTACAATGAGCAGTTCTTC.

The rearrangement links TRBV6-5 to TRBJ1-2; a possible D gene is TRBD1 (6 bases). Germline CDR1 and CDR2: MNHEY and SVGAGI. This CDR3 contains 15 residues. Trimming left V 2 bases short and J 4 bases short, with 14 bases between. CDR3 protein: CASSYPKGGAYGYTF. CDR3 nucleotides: TGTGCCAGCAGTTACCCAAAAGGGGGGGCCTATGGCTACACCTTC.

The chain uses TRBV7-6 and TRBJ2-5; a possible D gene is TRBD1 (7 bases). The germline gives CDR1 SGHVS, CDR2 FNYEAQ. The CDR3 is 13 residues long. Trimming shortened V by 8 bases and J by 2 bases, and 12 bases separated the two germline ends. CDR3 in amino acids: CASGRGAQETQYF. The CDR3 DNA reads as TGTGCCAGCGGCAGGGGGGCACAAGAGACCCAGTACTTC.

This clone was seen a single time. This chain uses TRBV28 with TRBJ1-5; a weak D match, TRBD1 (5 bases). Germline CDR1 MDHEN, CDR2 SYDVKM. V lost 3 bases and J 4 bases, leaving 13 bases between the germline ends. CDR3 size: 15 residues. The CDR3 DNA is TGTGCCAGCAGTTTTAATACAGGAGGAAATCAGCCCCAGCATTTT. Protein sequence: CASSFNTGGNQPQHF.

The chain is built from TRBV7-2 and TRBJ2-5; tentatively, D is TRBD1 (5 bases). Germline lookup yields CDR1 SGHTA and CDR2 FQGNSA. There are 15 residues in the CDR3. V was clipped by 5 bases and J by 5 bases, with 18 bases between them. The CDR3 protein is CASSDPQGGVETQYF. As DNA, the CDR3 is TGTGCCAGCAGCGACCCGCAGGGCGGCGTGGAGACCCAGTACTTC.

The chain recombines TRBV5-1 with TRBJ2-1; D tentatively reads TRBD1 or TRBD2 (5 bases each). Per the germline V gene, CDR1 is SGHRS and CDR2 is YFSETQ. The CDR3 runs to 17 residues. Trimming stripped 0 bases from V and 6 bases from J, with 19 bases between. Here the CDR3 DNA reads TGCGCCAGCAGCTTGGGGGGCACAACCGGGGAATTCAATGAGCAGTTCTTC. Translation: CASSLGGTTGEFNEQFF.

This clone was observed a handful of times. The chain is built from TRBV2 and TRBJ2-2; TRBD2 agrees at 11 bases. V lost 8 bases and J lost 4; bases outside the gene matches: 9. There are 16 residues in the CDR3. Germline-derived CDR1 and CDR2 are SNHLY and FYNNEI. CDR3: CASAPRLAGGTGELFF. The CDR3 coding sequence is TGTGCCAGCGCGCCGCGGCTAGCGGGGGGCACCGGGGAGCTGTTTTTT.

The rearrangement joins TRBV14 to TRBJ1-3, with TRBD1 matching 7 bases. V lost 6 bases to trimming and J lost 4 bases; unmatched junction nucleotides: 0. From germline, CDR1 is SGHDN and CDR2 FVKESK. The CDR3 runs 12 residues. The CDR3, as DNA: TGTGCCAGCAGACAGGGGGGAAACACCATATATTTT. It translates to CASRQGGNTIYF. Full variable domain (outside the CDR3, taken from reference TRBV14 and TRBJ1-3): EAGVTQFPSHSVIEKGQTVTLRCDPISGHDNLYWYRRVMGKEIKFLLHFVKESKQDESGMPNNRFLAERTGGTYSTLKVQPAELEDSGVYFCASRQGGNTIYFGEGSWLTVV.

The CDR3 sequence is CASSLAGIGTDTQYF. The CDR3 DNA is TGTGCCAGCAGTCTAGCGGGTATAGGGACAGATACGCAGTATTTT. The chain employs TRBV28 and TRBJ2-3, with 8 bases that match TRBD2. V gave up 5 bases and J gave up 3 bases; unmatched junction bases: 7. In germline, CDR1 is MDHEN, CDR2 SYDVKM. The CDR3 is made up of 15 amino acids.

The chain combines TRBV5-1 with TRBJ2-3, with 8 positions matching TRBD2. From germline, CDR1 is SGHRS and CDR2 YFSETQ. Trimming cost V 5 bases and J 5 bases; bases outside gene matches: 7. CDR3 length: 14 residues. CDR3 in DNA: TGCGCCAGCAGGAGTGGTCTAGCGGGAGATACGCAGTATTTT. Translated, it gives CASRSGLAGDTQYF.

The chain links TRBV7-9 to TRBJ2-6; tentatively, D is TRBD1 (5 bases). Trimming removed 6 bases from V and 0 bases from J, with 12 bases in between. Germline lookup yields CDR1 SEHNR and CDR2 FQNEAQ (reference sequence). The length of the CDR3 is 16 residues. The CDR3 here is CASSLDKSSGANVLTF. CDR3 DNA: TGTGCCAGCAGTTTGGACAAGAGCTCTGGGGCCAACGTCCTGACTTTC. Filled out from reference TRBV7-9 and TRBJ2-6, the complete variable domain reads DTGVSQNPRHKITKRGQNVTFRCDPISEHNRLYWYRQTLGQGPEFLTYFQNEAQLEKSRLLSDRFSAERPKGSFSTLEIQRTEQGDSAMYLCASSLDKSSGANVLTFGAGSRLTVL.

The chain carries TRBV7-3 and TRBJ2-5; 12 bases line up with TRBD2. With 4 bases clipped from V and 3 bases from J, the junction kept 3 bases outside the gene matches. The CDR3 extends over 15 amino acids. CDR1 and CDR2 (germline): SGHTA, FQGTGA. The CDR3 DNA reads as TGTGCCAGCAGCTCAAGACTAGCGGGGGAAGAGACCCAGTACTTC. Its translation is CASSSRLAGEETQYF. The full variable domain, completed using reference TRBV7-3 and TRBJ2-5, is GAGVSQTPSNKVTEKGKYVELRCDPISGHTALYWYRQSLGQGPEFLIYFQGTGAADDSGLPNDRFFAVRPEGSVSTLKIQRTERGDSAVYLCASSSRLAGEETQYFGPGTRLLVL.

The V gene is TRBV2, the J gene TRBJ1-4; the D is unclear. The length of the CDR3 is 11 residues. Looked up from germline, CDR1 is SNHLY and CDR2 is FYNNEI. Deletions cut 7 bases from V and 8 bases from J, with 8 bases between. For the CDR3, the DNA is TGTGCCAGCAAGAGATGGGAAAAACTGTTTTTT. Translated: CASKRWEKLFF.

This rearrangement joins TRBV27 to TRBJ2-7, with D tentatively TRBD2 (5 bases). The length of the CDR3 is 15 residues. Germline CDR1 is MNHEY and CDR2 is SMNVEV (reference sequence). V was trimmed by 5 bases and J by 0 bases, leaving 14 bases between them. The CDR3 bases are TGTGCCAGCAGTCACCGGGGTACCAGCTCCTACGAGCAGTACTTC. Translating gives CASSHRGTSSYEQYF.

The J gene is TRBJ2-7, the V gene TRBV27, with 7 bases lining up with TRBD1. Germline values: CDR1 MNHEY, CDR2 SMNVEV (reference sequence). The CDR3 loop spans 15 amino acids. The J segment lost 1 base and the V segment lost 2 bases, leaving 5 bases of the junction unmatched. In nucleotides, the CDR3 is TGTGCCAGCAGTTTACGGGGACAGCTATCCTACGAGCAGTACTTC. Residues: CASSLRGQLSYEQYF.